The next 8 T cell receptor beta chains were all read from a single sample in a study of post-analysis software for immune sequencing data. What these receptors recognize is not known. Findings and caveats of the study: Higher frequency in patients than in controls was seen for several TRBV segments, with TRBV5-6, TRBV5-1 and TRBV20-1 among them.

cDNA libraries of TCR beta carried unique molecular identifiers. TCRdb processed the PCR reads anew with MiXCR; each CDR3 protein has one entry. The sample has 750,000 to 950,000 distinct CDR3 sequences; 46% are singletons. Sequencing was carried out using blood. These receptors all stem from a girl between 5 and 17 years old with multiple sclerosis.

This clonotype has more than one count but fewer than ten. This chain links TRBV9 with TRBJ2-3; 8 bases align to TRBD2. Germline V gives CDR1 SGDLS, CDR2 YYNGEE. The CDR3 extends over 14 amino acids. V was pared by 4 bases and J by 6 bases, with 7 bases of the junction left unmatched. The CDR3 here is CASSPRGGVDTQYF. The CDR3 DNA follows: TGTGCCAGCAGCCCCCGGGGGGGGGTGGATACGCAGTATTTT.

This chain joins TRBV6-5 and TRBJ2-1; TRBD2 aligns across 10 bases. Trimming at V came to 2 bases and at J to 4 bases, leaving 11 bases not matched to a gene. Germline CDR1 and CDR2: MNHEY and SVGAGI. The CDR3 runs to 18 residues. This CDR3 is CASSYILPGLAEYNEQFF. The CDR3 bases are TGTGCCAGCAGTTACATTCTCCCTGGACTAGCGGAATACAATGAGCAGTTCTTC.

This chain uses TRBV20-1 with TRBJ2-7, with 9 bases that match TRBD2. CDR3 size: 15 residues. Per germline, CDR1 DFQATT and CDR2 SNEGSKA (reference sequence). The V gene end was trimmed by 5 bases and the J gene end by 2 bases; junction bases not matched to a gene: 10. The CDR3 nucleotides read TGCAGTGCTCCAACAGCGGGAGGCCCCACCTACGAGCAGTACTTC. It specifies CSAPTAGGPTYEQYF.

The rearrangement joins TRBV27 to TRBJ1-1; no clear D gene. This CDR3 region has 11 residues. V lost 4 bases and J lost 8, with 8 bases in between. Germline V CDR1 and CDR2: MNHEY, SMNVEV (reference sequence). The CDR3 DNA reads as TGTGCCAGCAGTTCCGGACGGGAAGCTTTCTTT. As protein: CASSSGREAFF.

The genes are TRBV10-3 and TRBJ2-1, with a tentative D call TRBD1 (7 bases). The CDR3 length is 16 residues. Germline lookup yields CDR1 ENHRY and CDR2 SYGVKD. V was trimmed by 7 bases and J by 4 bases, leaving 20 bases between them. CDR3 region: CAITDGGGKRYNEQFF. In DNA, the CDR3 is TGTGCCATCACCGACGGAGGGGGCAAGAGGTACAATGAGCAGTTCTTC.

Details on this clonotype: In this CDR3 the conserved last residue, phenylalanine or tryptophan, is missing, so a read error is likely. CDR3 DNA sequence: TGCAGCGTTGAAGGGAAAAACATTCAGTACTCC. Its translation: CSVEGKNIQYS. The chain is built from TRBV29-1 and TRBJ2-4; D uncertain. The germline V gene has CDR1 SQVTM and CDR2 ANQGSEA. CDR3 size: 11 residues. V lost 1 base, J lost 4 bases, and 2 bases lay in between.

The gene calls are TRBV28 and TRBJ2-7; TRBD1 agrees at 10 bases. The CDR3 has 17 residues. The junction had 14 bases not matched to a gene; V was cut back by 6 bases and J by 3 bases. Germline assignment: CDR1 MDHEN and CDR2 SYDVKM. The CDR3 loop is CASSRQREGTGVYEQYF. Written as DNA, the CDR3 is TGTGCCAGCAGCCGCCAGAGGGAGGGGACAGGGGTCTACGAGCAGTACTTC.

This clonotype showed up just a few times. V and J are TRBV12-3 or TRBV12-4 and TRBJ2-5; TRBD1 might be the D (6 bases). This CDR3 spans 14 amino acids. Trimming removed 2 bases at V and 4 bases at J, with 11 bases between. The CDR3 loop reads CASSLNGQRETQYF. DNA for the CDR3: TGTGCCAGCAGTTTAAATGGACAGAGAGAGACCCAGTACTTC.